The rows below give T cell receptor beta chains drawn from one sample of a study of post-analysis software for immune sequencing data. TCRdb reprocessed the PCR reads via MiXCR and lists one record per CDR3 protein. Altogether hundreds of thousands of distinct CDR3 sequences are present, 53% being singletons, with the ten largest covering approximately 4.5%. The sample taken for sequencing was blood. These receptors originate from a girl aged 10-17 years with multiple sclerosis. Both conserved end residues are part of each CDR3. The order of the fields is CDR3 DNA, CDR3 protein, clone size, V gene, D gene, J gene. The D gene is left open where the match is weak. A row's size may be missing; if present it is once, few, many or a size class.

TGTGCCAGCAGTTACTCAGGCAGAGGAAATGAAAAACTGTTTTTT | CASSYSGRGNEKLFF | few | TRBV6-5 | - | TRBJ1-4
TGTGCCACCAGCAGAGCAGATCAGCCCCAGCATTTT | CATSRADQPQHF | - | TRBV15 | - | TRBJ1-5
TGTGCCAGCAGCTTGGTGCGGGAGAACAATGAGCAGTTCTTC | CASSLVRENNEQFF | few | TRBV5-5 | TRBD2 | TRBJ2-1
TGTGCCAGCAGCGGGGGAAGGGAGACCCAGTACTTC | CASSGGRETQYF | few | TRBV7-2 | - | TRBJ2-5
TGCAGTGCTAGAGCGGGAGACCGAAGAAATGAGCAGTTCTTC | CSARAGDRRNEQFF | few | TRBV20-1 | - | TRBJ2-1
TGCGCCAGCAGCTTGGGGGCTAGCGGGACTCCCACAGATACGCAGTATTTT | CASSLGASGTPTDTQYF | - | TRBV5-1 | TRBD2 | TRBJ2-3
TGCAGCGTTCCAACAGGGACCAGAAACAATGAGCAGTTCTTC | CSVPTGTRNNEQFF | few | TRBV29-1 | - | TRBJ2-1
TGTGCCAGCAGTGGACAGCGGAGCAATCAGCCCCAGCATTTT | CASSGQRSNQPQHF | - | TRBV12-3/TRBV12-4 | - | TRBJ1-5
TGTGCCAGCAGCGCAACCGGACTAGCGGGCTCCTCATACGAGCAGTACTTC | CASSATGLAGSSYEQYF | - | TRBV13 | TRBD2 | TRBJ2-7
TGTGCCAGCAGTTTCACGTCTGGGGCCAACGTCCTGACTTTC | CASSFTSGANVLTF | - | TRBV12-3/TRBV12-4 | - | TRBJ2-6
TGTGCCATCAGTCTGGGGGACAGGGGCACAGATACGCAGTATTTT | CAISLGDRGTDTQYF | - | TRBV10-3 | TRBD1 | TRBJ2-3
TGTGCCAGCAGCGTCAGCTCTGGAGTAGCGGGAGGAACCTACGAGCAGTACTTC | CASSVSSGVAGGTYEQYF | - | TRBV7-3 | TRBD2 | TRBJ2-7
TGTGCCAGCAGTTTGGGGGCAGGGGGCCACTACAATGAGCAGTTCTTC | CASSLGAGGHYNEQFF | once | TRBV27 | TRBD1 | TRBJ2-1
TGTGTCAGCAGCCCGACAGGGACAGAGACCCAGTACTTC | CVSSPTGTETQYF | - | TRBV7-9 | TRBD1 | TRBJ2-5
TGTGCCAGCAGCAAGCTCCCTTTTGACTACGAGCAGTACTTC | CASSKLPFDYEQYF | - | TRBV28 | - | TRBJ2-7
TGTGCCAGCAGCGCGACAGGGGGGTTCTACGAGCAGTACTTC | CASSATGGFYEQYF | few | TRBV9 | TRBD1 | TRBJ2-7
TGCAGTGCCCACGGGGGCAATGAGCAGTTCTTC | CSAHGGNEQFF | - | TRBV20-1 | - | TRBJ2-1
TGTGCCAGCAGCCAACCCAATCGGGGGGCGTGGGGTGGCTACACCTTC | CASSQPNRGAWGGYTF | - | TRBV6-6 | - | TRBJ1-2
TGTGCCAGCAGCTTAGGGACGTCTAGCGATTCCGGGGAGCTGTTTTTT | CASSLGTSSDSGELFF | - | TRBV7-9 | - | TRBJ2-2
TGCAGCGTTCCGGGACAGGGATTTGGGGCTAATGAAAAACTGTTTTTT | CSVPGQGFGANEKLFF | - | TRBV29-1 | TRBD1 | TRBJ1-4
TGTGCCAGCAGCAAAGTGCGTTGTCAAGAGACCCAGTACTTC | CASSKVRCQETQYF | - | TRBV21-1 | - | TRBJ2-5
TGCGCCAGCAGCCTCCAACAAACAGGGGTCGGGACCCAGTACTTC | CASSLQQTGVGTQYF | - | TRBV5-1 | TRBD1 | TRBJ2-5
TGTGCCATCAGTGATAATTTGGCCTACGAGCAGTACTTC | CAISDNLAYEQYF | - | TRBV10-3 | - | TRBJ2-7
TGCGCCAGTGGGGACCTCAACTATGGCTACACCTTC | CASGDLNYGYTF | - | TRBV5-1 | - | TRBJ1-2
TGCAGCGTTGAAGGGGAGTGGCAGGGGGCGCGCAATGAGCAGTTCTTC | CSVEGEWQGARNEQFF | - | TRBV29-1 | TRBD1 | TRBJ2-1
TGTGCCAGCAGCTTGAAGCGGGATCTGAGCTCCTACAATGAGCAGTTCTTC | CASSLKRDLSSYNEQFF | - | TRBV7-9 | TRBD2 | TRBJ2-1
TGCAGCAACCGTCGGACTAATGAAAAACTGTTTTTT | CSNRRTNEKLFF | - | TRBV20-1 | - | TRBJ1-4
TGCAGCGTTGAAGATGAACACACCGGGGAGCTGTTTTTT | CSVEDEHTGELFF | - | TRBV29-1 | - | TRBJ2-2
TGTGCCTCATCCGGGACAGGGTTTGAAAAACTGTTTTTT | CASSGTGFEKLFF | - | TRBV30 | TRBD1 | TRBJ1-4
TGCGCCAGCAGTGAAAGCGGGAGGAGGAGTGAGCAGTTCTTC | CASSESGRRSEQFF | few | TRBV10-2 | TRBD2 | TRBJ2-1
TGCAGCGTTGGGGGGCGATCTAATGGAAAACTGTTTTTT | CSVGGRSNGKLFF | - | TRBV29-1 | - | TRBJ1-4
TGTGCCAGCAGCGTTGCCGGTCGTAGGGGCACTGAAGCTTTCTTT | CASSVAGRRGTEAFF | - | TRBV7-9 | - | TRBJ1-1
TGTGCCAGCAGCTCTGCTAATCCCCAAGAGACCCAGTACTTC | CASSSANPQETQYF | - | TRBV7-8 | - | TRBJ2-5
TGTGCCAGCAGTTACTCCGATATTGGACAGGGTTGGGACAATGAGCAGTTCTTC | CASSYSDIGQGWDNEQFF | - | TRBV6-5 | TRBD1 | TRBJ2-1
TGCAGTGCTAGCCCGACTAGCGGCTACGAGCAGTACTTC | CSASPTSGYEQYF | - | TRBV20-1 | TRBD2 | TRBJ2-7
TGTGCTAGTACTCCATCAGGATTCTCCTACAATGAGCAGTTCTTC | CASTPSGFSYNEQFF | few | TRBV12-5 | - | TRBJ2-1
TGTGCCATCCAGGGGCCCCCTGGGGCCAACGTCCTGACTTTC | CAIQGPPGANVLTF | - | TRBV10-3 | - | TRBJ2-6
TGTGCCATCAGGGAAACCGCCGGGACAGGGAGATACAATGAGCAGTTCTTC | CAIRETAGTGRYNEQFF | few | TRBV10-3 | TRBD1 | TRBJ2-1
TGCAGCGTCGGAGGGTGGACAGGGGGCTCCTACAATGAGCAGTTCTTC | CSVGGWTGGSYNEQFF | few | TRBV29-1 | TRBD1 | TRBJ2-1
TGCAGCGTTGAAGTAGGCGAAAACAATGAGCAGTTCTTC | CSVEVGENNEQFF | - | TRBV29-1 | - | TRBJ2-1
TGTGCCAGCAGTTTAGCTGGGGGCGCCGGGTTATTTCAAGGCTACACCTTC | CASSLAGGAGLFQGYTF | - | TRBV28 | - | TRBJ1-2
TGCAGTGCTAGAGACCCTACAGCGTCCTACGAGCAGTACTTC | CSARDPTASYEQYF | - | TRBV20-1 | - | TRBJ2-7
TGTGCCAGCAGCGTAGCTCCCGACCGCAATCAGCCCCAGCATTTT | CASSVAPDRNQPQHF | - | TRBV9 | - | TRBJ1-5